The 31 T cell receptor beta chains below all came from one sample that was sequenced in a study of blood T cell repertoires in COVID-19. TCRdb keeps only in-frame clones here, not all; method: immunoSEQ multiplex PCR. Of about 490,000 clones listed, over 75% are singletons. Material for sequencing was peripheral blood. The receptors were sampled from a human donor in a cohort sampled during active COVID-19.

The chain recombines TRBV19 with TRBJ1-5; the D gene is possibly TRBD1 (5 bases). This CDR3 has 14 residues. Germline assignment: CDR1 LNHDA and CDR2 SQIVND (reference sequence). V gave up 4 bases and J gave up 0 bases, with 7 bases separating them. CDR3: CASSRTLSNQPQHF. Here the CDR3 DNA reads TGTGCCAGTAGTAGGACACTTAGCAATCAGCCCCAGCATTTT.

This chain links TRBV28 with TRBJ1-2, with 7 bases lining up with TRBD1. The CDR3 loop spans 16 amino acids. J gave up 8 bases and V 5 bases, and 17 bases lay outside the gene matches. Per the germline V gene, CDR1 is MDHEN and CDR2 is SYDVKM. CDR3 sequence (DNA): TGTGCCAGCAGTCCGAACCCAGGGACAGCGGCGTGGGGCTACACCTTC. Its translation is CASSPNPGTAAWGYTF.

The chain employs TRBV29-1 and TRBJ2-2, with 9 bases fitting TRBD2. V lost 5 bases and J lost 8; bases outside the gene matches: 9. The germline gives CDR1 SQVTM, CDR2 ANQGSEA. This CDR3 is 14 amino acids long. The CDR3 nucleotides are TGCAGCGTTTACGCGGGAGGGCCAAAGGGGGAGCTGTTTTTT. This gives the protein CSVYAGGPKGELFF.

CDR3 coding DNA: TGCGCCAGCAGCTATAATACAGGGAACGGAAACACCATATATTTT. Translating it yields CASSYNTGNGNTIYF. The chain has TRBV5-1 and TRBJ1-3; TRBD1 might be the D (6 bases). This CDR3 region has 15 residues. Trimming cost V 3 bases and J 4 bases, with 14 bases left between them. Germline loops: CDR1 SGHRS, CDR2 YFSETQ.

This sequence joins TRBV6-5 and TRBJ1-6; 7 bases map to TRBD1. CDR1 and CDR2 (germline): MNHEY, SVGAGI. Trimming removed 10 bases from V and 10 bases from J; junction bases left unmatched: 13. The CDR3 extends over 14 amino acids. CDR3 protein: CAIQTGTEASPLHF. DNA for the CDR3: TGTGCCATCCAGACCGGGACAGAGGCATCACCCCTCCACTTT.

The CDR3 DNA sequence: TGTGCCAGCAGTTTCACCGGGACAGGGGGCTTCGGAGAGACCCAGTACTTC. Its translation is CASSFTGTGGFGETQYF. The gene calls are TRBV27 and TRBJ2-5; 12 nucleotides align to TRBD1. The V gene end was trimmed by 3 bases and the J gene end by 4 bases; junction bases not matched to a gene: 9. The germline CDR1 and CDR2 sequences are MNHEY and SMNVEV (reference sequence). CDR3 length equals 17 residues.

The chain joins TRBV27 to TRBJ2-3, with D hard to call. V lost 6 bases and J lost 0, with 7 bases in between. CDR1 is MNHEY and CDR2 is SMNVEV in the germline V gene (reference sequence). The CDR3 has 13 residues. The CDR3 region is CASRALSTDTQYF. DNA for the CDR3: TGTGCCAGCAGGGCCCTTAGCACAGATACGCAGTATTTT.

This chain connects TRBV28 to TRBJ1-5, with a tentative D call TRBD1 (6 bases). CDR3 length: 14 amino acids. The germline CDR1 and CDR2 sequences are MDHEN and SYDVKM. The V and J ends lost 3 bases and 5 bases respectively, with 11 bases between them. The CDR3 DNA sequence: TGTGCCAGCAGTTTGAGGGGGAGTGATCAGCCCCAGCATTTT. This sequence encodes CASSLRGSDQPQHF.

The chain joins TRBV11-2 to TRBJ2-2; 7 nucleotides agree with TRBD1. CDR3 length: 15 amino acids. Germline V gene lookup returns CDR1 SGHAT and CDR2 FQNNGV. Unmatched junction bases numbered 0, after V lost 1 base and J lost 1 base. The CDR3 is CASSLGTGNTGELFF. The CDR3 DNA reads as TGTGCCAGCAGCTTAGGGACAGGGAACACCGGGGAGCTGTTTTTT.

The V and J genes are TRBV29-1 and TRBJ2-3; D gene unclear. In germline, CDR1 is SQVTM, CDR2 ANQGSEA. Deletions cut 8 bases from V and 0 bases from J, with 15 bases between. CDR3 length: 14 amino acids. CDR3 amino acids: CSSPAASSTDTQYF. The DNA of the CDR3 is TGCAGCAGTCCTGCGGCTTCTAGCACAGATACGCAGTATTTT.

This chain uses TRBV7-8 with TRBJ2-3, with 11 bases that match TRBD2. V shed 7 bases and J 6 bases; nucleotides not matched to a gene: 12. Per germline, CDR1 SGHVS and CDR2 FQNEAQ. The CDR3 length is 16 residues. CDR3 region: CASTGLAGGRLDTQYF. The CDR3 DNA is TGTGCCAGCACCGGGCTAGCGGGAGGTAGGCTGGATACGCAGTATTTT.

There are many counts of this clone. V is TRBV6-4 and J is TRBJ1-3; D gene unclear. V lost 0 bases and J lost 3, with 15 bases in between. This CDR3 comprises 17 residues. Germline CDR1 reads MRHNA; CDR2 reads SNTAGT. The CDR3 DNA sequence: TGTGCCAGCAGTGACTCCACCCGGTGTTTTTTTGGAAACACCATATATTTT. This gives the protein CASSDSTRCFFGNTIYF.

J is TRBJ2-7 and V is TRBV19; 7 bases fit TRBD1. V was clipped by 4 bases and J by 2 bases; unmatched bases: 2. The CDR3 is 13 amino acids. Looked up from germline, CDR1 is LNHDA and CDR2 is SQIVND (reference sequence). The chain's CDR3 is CASSRGTAYEQYF. The CDR3 nucleotides are TGTGCCAGTAGTAGGGGGACAGCCTACGAGCAGTACTTC.

This chain joins TRBV15 and TRBJ1-5; D gene unclear. V was cut by 5 bases and J by 7 bases, with 12 bases left in between. Germline V gene data show CDR1 as LNHNV and CDR2 as YYDKDF (reference sequence). The CDR3 runs to 13 residues. This CDR3 reads CATSRTFRQPQHF. In DNA, the CDR3 is TGTGCCACCAGCCGAACTTTCAGGCAGCCCCAGCATTTT. The full variable domain, rest sourced from reference TRBV15 and TRBJ1-5, is DAMVIQNPRYQVTQFGKPVTLSCSQTLNHNVMYWYQQKSSQAPKLLFHYYDKDFNNEADTPDNFQSRRPNTSFCFLDIRSPGLGDTAMYLCATSRTFRQPQHFGDGTRLSIL.

CDR3 residues: CASSPSEYQASGNQPQHF. The CDR3 DNA is TGCGCCAGCAGCCCGTCCGAATATCAAGCTAGCGGCAATCAGCCCCAGCATTTT. The V call is TRBV4-1, the J call TRBJ1-5; D is unclear. CDR3 length: 18 residues. V lost 4 bases to trimming and J lost 2 bases, with 21 bases between them. The germline gives CDR1 MGHRA, CDR2 YSYEKL.

The rearrangement joins TRBV5-1 to TRBJ2-5, with 14 bases identical to TRBD2. CDR1 is SGHRS, CDR2 YFSETQ, per germline. The V gene end was trimmed by 6 bases and the J gene end by 0 bases; junction bases not matched to a gene: 10. This CDR3 spans 18 amino acids. In nucleotides, the CDR3 is TGCGCCAGCACCCAAACCGGACTAGCGGGAGGCTACCAAGAGACCCAGTACTTC. It is translated as CASTQTGLAGGYQETQYF.

The table lists this clone with a count of one. The chain recombines TRBV7-3 with TRBJ1-1; TRBD1 matches at 7 bases. V was pared by 2 bases and J by 11 bases, with 8 bases of the junction left unmatched. The CDR3 contains 13 residues. CDR1 and CDR2 (germline): SGHTA, FQGTGA. The CDR3 is CASSLGVEGAAFF. For the CDR3, the DNA is TGTGCCAGCAGCTTAGGGGTAGAGGGGGCGGCTTTCTTT.

This chain links TRBV29-1 with TRBJ2-7, with 7 bases fitting TRBD1. The germline V gene encodes CDR1 SQVTM and CDR2 ANQGSEA. The CDR3 sequence is 14 residues long. The V and J ends lost 7 bases and 2 bases, in that order; junction bases with no gene match: 11. The CDR3 reads CSASSGTVPYEQYF. Here the CDR3 DNA reads TGCAGCGCCTCATCCGGGACAGTACCCTACGAGCAGTACTTC.

This chain connects TRBV10-3 to TRBJ2-1; TRBD2 is a possible D gene (5 bases). The germline V gene encodes CDR1 ENHRY and CDR2 SYGVKD. The CDR3 is made up of 16 amino acids. With 6 bases removed from V and 4 bases from J, the gap between germline ends came to 19 bases. CDR3 residues: CAIRPTRRSGYNEQFF. DNA for the CDR3: TGTGCCATCAGGCCGACGAGGAGGAGCGGTTACAATGAGCAGTTCTTC.

The chain is built from TRBV28 and TRBJ2-7; D is perhaps TRBD1 (5 bases). V was pared by 5 bases and J by 1 base, with 12 bases between. The germline CDR1 and CDR2 sequences are MDHEN and SYDVKM. The CDR3 length is 14 residues. The CDR3 loop reads CASSPDKKSYEQYF. The CDR3, as DNA: TGTGCCAGCAGTCCGGACAAGAAATCCTACGAGCAGTACTTC.

The gene calls are TRBV7-2 and TRBJ2-3, with TRBD1 matching over 8 bases. V gave up 1 base and J gave up 4 bases; unmatched junction bases: 10. The CDR3 totals 17 residues. Germline V gives CDR1 SGHTA, CDR2 FQGNSA. The CDR3 DNA is TGTGCCAGCAGCTTAGACAAGGACAGGGTCCCGCCAGATACGCAGTATTTT. Protein product: CASSLDKDRVPPDTQYF.

This clone was picked up one time. This chain connects TRBV7-6 to TRBJ2-3, with D uncertain. The CDR3 has 14 amino acids. The V end was cut by 0 bases, the J end by 4 bases, with 8 bases between. Germline CDR1 and CDR2: SGHVS and FNYEAQ. The CDR3: CASSLAVEPDTQYF. CDR3 sequence (DNA): TGTGCCAGCAGCTTAGCGGTAGAGCCAGATACGCAGTATTTT.

The chain has TRBV11-3 and TRBJ2-2; D gene unclear. The CDR3 covers 12 residues. In germline, CDR1 is SGHNT, CDR2 YENEEA. V was cut by 0 bases and J by 7 bases, with 3 bases left in between. CDR3 DNA: TGTGCCAGCAGCTTAGAACACGGGGAGCTGTTTTTT. It translates to CASSLEHGELFF.

This clone was observed a few times. The V and J genes are TRBV9 and TRBJ2-2, with no clear D. The germline V gene has CDR1 SGDLS and CDR2 YYNGEE. Trimming left V 2 bases short and J 7 bases short, with 6 bases between. The CDR3 extends over 12 amino acids. In nucleotides, the CDR3 is TGTGCCAGCAGCGTTAGTAACGGGGAGCTGTTTTTT. Translated, it gives CASSVSNGELFF.

The V and J genes are TRBV19 and TRBJ2-1; 9 positions match TRBD2. This CDR3 contains 15 residues. Looked up from germline, CDR1 is LNHDA and CDR2 is SQIVND (reference sequence). Germline trimming cut 7 bases from V and 7 bases from J; bases unmatched to any gene: 11. Here the CDR3 DNA reads TGTGCCAGTAAAACAGTAGCGGGAGAAATTAATGAGCAGTTCTTC. It translates to CASKTVAGEINEQFF.

The chain carries TRBV28 and TRBJ1-2; TRBD1 matches 7 bases. The germline gives CDR1 MDHEN, CDR2 SYDVKM. After removal of 8 bases from V and 3 bases from J, the junction contained 12 bases not matched to a gene. The CDR3 runs 15 residues. The CDR3 loop reads CASRTLGQIYYGYTF. For the CDR3, the DNA is TGTGCCAGCCGTACCTTGGGACAGATCTACTATGGCTACACCTTC.

The chain carries TRBV7-8 and TRBJ1-1; tentatively, D is TRBD1 (5 bases). CDR1 is SGHVS and CDR2 is FQNEAQ in the germline V gene. This CDR3 is built from 15 residues. Trimming took off 1 base at V and 5 bases at J, with 14 bases between the two ends. The CDR3 sequence is CASSLGRDSGTEAFF. CDR3 DNA: TGTGCCAGCAGCTTAGGACGGGACTCGGGGACTGAAGCTTTCTTT.

The rearrangement uses TRBV4-3 and TRBJ1-1; D is undetermined. The V gene's germline CDR1 is LGHNA and CDR2 YSLEER. The CDR3 is made up of 16 amino acids. V was shortened by 0 bases and J by 5 bases, with 16 bases between the two germline ends. For the CDR3, the DNA is TGCGCCAGCAGCCAAGAAGCGGATTTAGCGAGAACTGAAGCTTTCTTT. Its protein product is CASSQEADLARTEAFF.

This chain links TRBV6-6 with TRBJ1-1; 11 bases agree with TRBD1. Losses at the gene ends were 4 bases for V and 11 bases for J; bases not matched to a gene: 9. Germline lookup yields CDR1 MNHNY and CDR2 SVGAGI (reference sequence). The CDR3 is made up of 14 amino acids. CDR3 loop: CASSSGTGGRSAFF. In DNA, the CDR3 is TGTGCCAGCAGTTCCGGGACAGGGGGACGGTCGGCTTTCTTT.

The rearrangement joins TRBV7-8 to TRBJ1-2; weak D call: TRBD1 (6 bases). This CDR3 region has 13 residues. Germline CDR1 reads SGHVS; CDR2 reads FQNEAQ. Trimming shortened V by 1 base and J by 8 bases, and 11 bases separated the two germline ends. The CDR3 DNA is TGTGCCAGCAGCTTAGATGTTCAGGGGGGCTACACCTTC. This gives the protein CASSLDVQGGYTF.

As concerns this clone: The junction and the germline gene differ at one end; a read error may be behind it. The rearrangement joins TRBV18 to TRBJ2-7; no reliable D call. The germline V gene encodes CDR1 KGHSH and CDR2 LQKENI. The CDR3 runs 14 residues. This CDR3 reads CASSPRLPSHEQYF. As DNA, the CDR3 is TGTGCCAGCTCACCGCGACTCCCCTCCCACGAGCAGTACTTC.